This TCR beta chain was captured by sequencing in a study of Ad26.COV2.S vaccination and SARS-CoV-2 variants. Treatment specified: about 20 received Ad26.COV2.S at low or high dose, single or two shots; several received placebo; per-sample allocation not given. Following the first vaccine or placebo injection, samples were taken on day 63. This CDR3 contains 15 residues. J gave up 2 bases and V 5 bases, and 6 bases lay outside the gene matches. CDR1 SGHTA and CDR2 FQGNSA come from the germline V gene. TCRdb keeps only in-frame clones here, not all; method: immunoSEQ multiplex PCR. Of about 460,000 clones in the sample, roughly nine tenths are singletons; the top ten hold 1.5% to 2%.

The receptor comes from a person aged 18-65 years who received the Ad26.COV2.S COVID-19 vaccine or a placebo. The rearrangement joins TRBV7-2 to TRBJ1-5; 7 nucleotides match TRBD1. Sequencing used peripheral blood, obtained in a trial of Ad26.COV2.S vaccine versus placebo. CDR3 loop: CASSKRGQGNQPQHF. Written as DNA, the CDR3 is TGTGCCAGCAGCAAGAGGGGGCAAGGCAATCAGCCCCAGCATTTT.